This T cell receptor (beta chain) was retrieved from a study of cytomegalovirus exposure and HLA in healthy donors (dated by TCRdb to 2015 to 2018). For the wider study: An earlier analysis of some 600 of the donors reported under 300 Gb of sequence data and approximately 120 million unique TCR beta sequences obtained from about 179 million T cells. An early release that covered approximately 600 HLA-typed donors contained around 300 gigabases of sequencing data and around 85 million unique TCR sequences. Of the roughly 400 genotyped donors, over 65% fell in the genetic ancestry cluster associated with self-reported Caucasian donors. The study aimed to test whether signatures of past pathogen exposure could be identified by cataloging public T cell receptors. The study used immunosequencing to profile the T cell repertoires of 600 to 850 subjects and linked those repertoires to cytomegalovirus serostatus. In addition to the first cohort of 666 subjects, a separate validation cohort of under 150 different subjects was used. The study combined high-throughput TCR immunosequencing, statistical association of individual TCRs with disease status, and machine learning to predict cytomegalovirus infection status. A later analysis re-examined previously published TCR beta repertoires from around 670 donors and added high-resolution HLA genotyping to investigate patterns of TCR occurrence. Rather than using new phenotypic data, the later analysis identified candidate immune exposures from TCR beta sequences and from how often those sequences occurred across donors. In an earlier analysis of 587 of the donors, high-throughput TCR beta sequencing was used to judge whether each TCR beta V gene segment behaved as functional or pseudogenic. Donor age, sex, ethnicity and CMV serostatus were collected together with the repertoire data. A later genetic analysis took genome-wide SNP genotypes for about 55% of the roughly 700 donors and used that subset as a discovery cohort. All discovery cohort repertoires had been generated using a single sequencing platform. Both class I and class II loci were covered by HLA typing, at four-digit resolution. Typing coverage differed by locus: A, B, C, DRB1 and DQB1 were typed in roughly 620-630 donors, DQA1 in 500 to 550, DPA1 in around 610, and DPB1 in 472. Because of strong linkage in the cohort, roughly five DR-DQ haplotypes were treated as single units for association and clustering. Among roughly 400 genotyped donors of the cohort, an average of 235,054 unique TCR beta nucleotide sequences were sequenced per donor, roughly 20% of them non-productive.

The table lists this clone with a count of one. No cognate antigen has been identified for it. Base qualities are not recorded, but no much larger clone differs from it by a single base. Broad study findings and their caveats: The cohort was sequenced for TCR beta chains only, and without alpha or paired-chain data the features that could be detected were limited. In an earlier analysis of about 540 of the donors, most TCR beta V segments were observed in productive rearrangements about 90% or about 30% of the time, broadly matching IMGT annotations. A later analysis found that TCR association rates varied across HLA loci, with DRB1 alleles showing the most associated TCRs and HLA-C alleles the fewest. Because HLA typing was missing for some donors at each locus, association tests included only the typed subset. According to the authors, the approach could potentially be generalized to other disease states and immunological phenotypes. In a later genetic analysis, fewer N-insertions in productive TCRs were reported among donors in an Asian-associated ancestry cluster than the approximately 710-donor mean. In both the original and validation cohorts, the classifier was reported to diagnose cytomegalovirus status with high specificity and sensitivity. Immune exposure information for the cohort was limited to CMV serostatus. Because counts were too low, some 16 rarely observed V segments, including chromosome 9 orphons, were excluded from the earlier analysis of 587 of the donors. Linkage disequilibrium might explain the correlated functional status among segregating V segments, but an unknown experimental factor could not be ruled out. In a later analysis, more than 15,000 TCR beta sequences were associated with specific HLA alleles at a false discovery rate of 0.05. A cluster of highly shared sequence variants was judged likely to represent a technical artifact of the sequencing pipeline. A few of the identified cytomegalovirus-associated TCR beta chains were confirmed in vitro to be specific for cytomegalovirus antigens. Presence/absence analyses assumed roughly uniform sequencing depth across donors, an assumption that may not hold. A later genetic analysis associated a missense DCLRE1C variant with V-gene and J-gene trimming of TCR beta chains, and an independent cohort replicated the association. A further reported finding was that TCR beta sequences accurately predicted the HLA-A and HLA-B alleles for most subjects in the first cohort. Most TCR sequences were seen in very few donors, while some public TCRs were found in many individuals. Assigning TCR associations to individual alleles was difficult when HLA alleles, especially DR and DQ, strongly co-occurred. In a later analysis, HLA-associated TCR beta chains were found to be more clonally expanded and to have lower generation probabilities than equally common non-associated chains. The study listed 164 TCR beta chains as associated with cytomegalovirus. According to a later analysis, parvovirus B19, influenza, CMV and Epstein-Barr virus appeared linked to several top co-occurrence clusters. In a later analysis, most CMV-associated TCR beta chains were found to appear HLA-restricted, with HLA associations seemingly driven largely by CMV exposure.

In total, approximately 690 healthy bone marrow donors made up the cohort. Cohort members were all nominally healthy when sampled, although unrecorded immune exposures were likely present. The donor tested CMV seronegative and was one of the 352 seronegative cohort members. Each donor provided a peripheral blood sample, and peripheral blood mononuclear cells were used for TCR beta sequencing. Genomic DNA was extracted from the blood cell samples with the Qiagen DNeasy Blood Extraction Kit. Libraries were prepared through the immunoSEQ multiplex PCR assay. For the multiplex PCR, a mixture combining 60 forward primers for TCR Vbeta segments and 13 reverse primers for TCR Jbeta segments was used. Amplification of the CDR3 region of rearranged TCR beta genes was performed with a multiplex PCR assay on genomic DNA. The Illumina HiSeq System was used to sequence the amplified TCR beta libraries as 87-base-pair reads. Turning to the authors' computational methods: In a later analysis, tens of millions of unique TCR beta chains were counted across the 650 to 750 repertoires, and approximately 9.9 million of these chains were shared by at least two donors. Raw reads were error-corrected and collapsed into unique sequences with a nearest-neighbor algorithm that merged closely related sequences to remove PCR and sequencing errors. CDR3 sequences were aligned to IMGT reference sequences to assign V, D and J gene segments. For a sequence to be retained, a match of at least six nucleotides to both a V gene segment and a J gene segment was required. Rearrangements were called productive when the CDR3 lacked stop codons and stayed in frame with V and J; all others were non-productive. Following IMGT convention, CDR3 was defined as the stretch from the second conserved V-encoded cysteine to the conserved J-encoded phenylalanine. Sequences without an unambiguous match to a single V gene segment were excluded from the earlier analysis of about 600 of the donors. In an earlier analysis of several hundred of the donors, V segments were called functional above 56.7% productive rearrangements and were called segregating when the between-donor standard deviation exceeded 5%. A statistical classification framework was built to diagnose cytomegalovirus status from the catalog of TCR beta chain sequences. A later analysis assigned V and J genes by comparing TCR nucleotide sequences with IMGT/GENE-DB human TR gene sequences. In a later analysis, CDR3 sequences and most-parsimonious VDJ recombination scenarios were assigned using the TCRdist pipeline. In a later analysis, each TCR beta chain was defined by its CDR3 amino acid sequence together with its V-gene family, and reads without a unique V-gene family were excluded. As a way to deal with suspected cross-contamination and a sequencing artifact, a later analysis dropped 640 or so nucleotide sequences that were highly shared and had low generation probability. In a later analysis, a clonal expansion index for each public chain was calculated from normalized within-repertoire ranks of inferred template counts. In a later analysis, generation probabilities were computed with a VDJ recombination model fitted to out-of-frame rearrangements, and the resulting probabilities were checked against IGoR. Hypergeometric tests were used in a later analysis to score TCR-TCR, TCR-HLA and TCR-CMV co-occurrence, with a repertoire-size bias correction applied to the TCR pairs. False discovery rates were estimated in a later analysis by permuting HLA or CMV assignments 20 times. In a later analysis, co-occurring TCRs were grouped using DBSCAN, and TCRdist sequence similarity was added for clustering within HLA-allele-positive subsets. Repertoires with fewer than 30,000 or more than 120,000 public chains were left out of co-occurrence clustering, as were several repertoires with anomalous nucleotide sharing. TCRdb took over this immuneACCESS table, retaining in-frame rearrangements with V and J assigned. Such tables are incomplete; in checked studies, under half of the missing clones stem from an unresolved V gene, and the remainder is unexplained. From that table come the V and J calls and clone size; the DNA was used to work out D and trimming. The sample profile shows around 190,000 clones; approximately 80% of them were found once. The biggest ten clones account for 2.9% of the sample.

What was sequenced was PBMCs. This sequence was found in a woman younger than 45 in good health and CMV-seronegative.

In nucleotides, the sequence is TGTGCCAGCAGCTTAGATCTATATGAAAAACTGTTTTTT. Its translation reads: CASSLDLYEKLFF. This chain is built from TRBV11-2 and TRBJ1-4; the D gene remains uncertain. Based on the germline V gene, the CDR1 and CDR2 sequences are SGHAT and FQNNGV. Cut back by 0 bases and 6 bases, the V and J ends lie 5 bases apart. Spanning cysteine to phenylalanine, the CDR3 consists of 13 amino acids. Just CDR3 DNA is preserved here, 39 bases in frame from base 1.